A selection of T cell receptor beta chains follows, all from one sample in a study of blood T cell repertoires in COVID-19. This table comes from immunoSEQ multiplex PCR, and its TCRdb copy is limited to in-frame clones, with some not included. The repertoire holds 330,000 or so clones, with over 80% as singletons. The sample taken for sequencing was peripheral blood. The receptors originated from a man aged 25-45 years with COVID-19, enrolled during active disease. The CDR3 runs from the conserved cysteine through the conserved F or W. The D gene is left open where the match is weak. Clone sizes are given selectively: once, few, many, or a class where the clone is expanded.

v_call	d_call	clone_size	cdr3_length	j_call	cdr3_aa	cdr3_nt
TRBV2	-	-	13	TRBJ1-1	CASSRGEAAEAFF	TGTGCCAGCAGTCGTGGTGAGGCGGCTGAAGCTTTCTTT
TRBV7-3	TRBD1	-	13	TRBJ1-2	CASSTKTGDGYTF	TGTGCCAGCAGCACAAAGACAGGGGATGGCTACACCTTC
TRBV7-9	-	once	13	TRBJ1-1	CASSLQGNTEAFF	TGTGCCAGCAGCTTACAGGGGAACACTGAAGCTTTCTTT
TRBV21-1	-	-	15	TRBJ2-1	CASSKGLADSNEQFF	TGTGCCAGCAGCAAAGGACTAGCGGACTCCAATGAGCAGTTCTTC
TRBV9	-	few	15	TRBJ2-5	CASSPETGLGVTQYF	TGTGCCAGCAGCCCCGAGACAGGCCTCGGGGTGACCCAGTACTTC
TRBV6-5	-	-	14	TRBJ1-3	CASRAVGSGNTIYF	TGTGCCAGCAGGGCCGTTGGCTCTGGAAACACCATATATTTT
TRBV6-2/TRBV6-3	-	-	15	TRBJ2-2	CASSYQPQVTGELFF	TGTGCCAGCAGTTACCAACCACAGGTTACCGGGGAGCTGTTTTTT
TRBV10-3	-	-	14	TRBJ1-5	CAITPGHLNQPQHF	TGTGCCATCACCCCGGGACACTTGAATCAGCCCCAGCATTTT
TRBV4-1	-	-	15	TRBJ2-7	CASSQDPQGTYEQYF	TGCGCCAGCAGCCAAGACCCACAGGGTACCTACGAGCAGTACTTC
TRBV11-2	TRBD1	-	15	TRBJ1-2	CASSLRTGVYYGYTF	TGTGCCAGCAGCCTTAGGACAGGGGTCTACTATGGCTACACCTTC
TRBV11-2	TRBD1	-	19	TRBJ2-6	CASSTIMGDRSSGANVLTF	TGTGCCAGCAGCACCATCATGGGGGACAGGTCTTCTGGGGCCAACGTCCTGACTTTC
TRBV28	-	-	12	TRBJ2-5	CASSSGAETQYF	TGTGCCAGCAGTTCAGGGGCCGAGACCCAGTACTTC
TRBV5-1	-	-	15	TRBJ2-1	CASSPITSSYNEQFF	TGCGCCAGCAGCCCCATCACCAGCTCCTACAATGAGCAGTTCTTC
TRBV27	-	-	13	TRBJ2-5	CASSFSYQETQYF	TGTGCCAGCAGTTTCTCGTACCAAGAGACCCAGTACTTC
TRBV28	TRBD1	-	18	TRBJ1-2	CASSAPYYGQGPNYGYTF	TGTGCCAGCAGTGCGCCTTATTATGGACAGGGACCCAACTATGGCTACACCTTC
TRBV7-3	TRBD2	-	17	TRBJ2-3	CASSLAATGGRTDTQYF	TGTGCCAGCAGCTTAGCGGCCACTGGCGGGAGAACAGATACGCAGTATTTT
TRBV5-1	-	-	15	TRBJ2-1	CASSLSSQGGGEQFF	TGCGCCAGCAGCTTATCTTCCCAGGGAGGCGGTGAGCAGTTCTTC
TRBV2	TRBD1	-	14	TRBJ1-5	CASSERTGLEPQHF	TGTGCCAGCAGTGAGCGGACAGGATTGGAGCCCCAGCATTTT
TRBV11-2	-	once	15	TRBJ2-7	CASTLLGGDSYEQYF	TGTGCCAGCACTCTCTTAGGGGGGGACTCCTACGAGCAGTACTTC
TRBV5-5	-	-	15	TRBJ1-1	CASSRAGTMNTEAFF	TGTGCCAGCAGCCGGGCAGGGACTATGAACACTGAAGCTTTCTTT
TRBV19	-	-	14	TRBJ2-7	CARPTKKQGYEQYF	TGTGCCAGACCTACGAAAAAACAGGGCTACGAGCAGTACTTC
TRBV14	TRBD1	-	14	TRBJ1-2	CASHRTGDFYGYTF	TGTGCCAGCCACCGGACAGGGGATTTCTATGGCTACACCTTC
TRBV5-6	TRBD1	-	16	TRBJ2-1	CASSRTGTGRPYEQFF	TGTGCCAGCAGTCGAACCGGGACAGGGAGGCCATATGAGCAGTTCTTC
TRBV19	TRBD1	-	13	TRBJ1-6	CASRGQAGSPLHF	TGTGCCAGTAGAGGACAGGCCGGCTCACCCCTCCACTTT
TRBV7-8	-	-	17	TRBJ1-5	CASSLETGLHSNQPQHF	TGTGCCAGCAGCTTAGAGACAGGTTTACATAGCAATCAGCCCCAGCATTTT
TRBV15	TRBD1	once	14	TRBJ2-7	CATSAGQGGDEQYF	TGTGCCACCAGCGCGGGACAGGGGGGAGACGAGCAGTACTTC
TRBV5-6	TRBD2	-	16	TRBJ2-5	CASSPPSGRAPETQYF	TGTGCCAGCAGCCCCCCCAGCGGGAGGGCCCCGGAGACCCAGTACTTC
TRBV5-6	TRBD2	once	17	TRBJ2-7	CASSLVVGLAGSYEQYF	TGTGCCAGCAGCCTCGTTGTTGGACTAGCGGGTTCCTACGAGCAGTACTTC
TRBV19	-	-	15	TRBJ1-2	CASSILDRTNYGYTF	TGTGCCAGTAGTATTCTCGATAGAACTAACTATGGCTACACCTTC
TRBV10-3	-	-	15	TRBJ2-4	CAISESVTGLGIQYF	TGTGCCATCAGTGAGTCGGTTACAGGGTTAGGCATTCAGTACTTC
TRBV7-2	-	-	14	TRBJ2-7	CASSLVGRFYEQYF	TGTGCCAGCAGCTTAGTCGGCAGGTTCTACGAGCAGTACTTC
TRBV24-1	-	-	14	TRBJ1-2	CATSDMNRAGGYTF	TGTGCCACCAGTGATATGAACAGGGCAGGTGGCTACACCTTC
TRBV5-6	-	-	14	TRBJ1-2	CASSLATGRRSYTF	TGTGCCAGCAGCTTGGCCACAGGCCGGCGAAGCTACACCTTC
TRBV19	-	-	14	TRBJ1-5	CATGTGQGNQPQHF	TGTGCCACCGGTACAGGGCAGGGCAATCAGCCCCAGCATTTT
TRBV14	TRBD1	-	17	TRBJ1-4	CASSQATGGTVSGKLFF	TGTGCCAGCAGCCAAGCAACAGGGGGGACAGTATCGGGAAAACTGTTTTTT
TRBV19	-	-	15	TRBJ1-1	CASSWASGGYTEAFF	TGTGCCAGTAGTTGGGCATCCGGGGGATACACTGAAGCTTTCTTT
TRBV19	TRBD2	-	19	TRBJ2-4	CASSITPGLAPLAKNIQYF	TGTGCCAGTAGTATAACGCCGGGACTAGCGCCACTAGCCAAAAACATTCAGTACTTC
TRBV10-3	-	-	14	TRBJ1-5	CAISEQFSNQPQHF	TGTGCCATCAGTGAACAGTTTAGCAATCAGCCCCAGCATTTT
TRBV19	-	-	14	TRBJ2-7	CASSTGTRYYEQYF	TGTGCCAGTAGTACCGGGACAAGGTACTACGAGCAGTACTTC
TRBV7-2	-	few	11	TRBJ1-1	CATQGFAEAFF	TGTGCCACACAGGGTTTCGCTGAAGCTTTCTTT
TRBV18	TRBD2	-	16	TRBJ2-1	CASSPFRGGAYNEQFF	TGTGCCAGCTCACCCTTTCGGGGGGGTGCCTACAATGAGCAGTTCTTC
TRBV4-1	TRBD2	once	16	TRBJ2-2	CASSRGTSGSTGELFF	TGCGCCAGCAGCCGGGGGACTAGCGGGAGTACTGGGGAGCTGTTTTTT
TRBV15	TRBD1	once	15	TRBJ2-7	CATSRVPGTGYEQYF	TGTGCCACCAGCAGAGTCCCCGGGACAGGTTACGAGCAGTACTTC
TRBV29-1	-	-	14	TRBJ1-1	CSVEDRTGMAEAFF	TGCAGCGTTGAAGACCGAACAGGGATGGCTGAAGCTTTCTTT
TRBV5-1	TRBD1	-	16	TRBJ2-7	CASSLDPGQLTGEQYF	TGCGCCAGCAGCTTGGATCCGGGACAGTTAACAGGGGAGCAGTACTTC
TRBV4-1	-	-	15	TRBJ2-2	CASSRGQSNTGELFF	TGCGCCAGCAGCCGAGGACAGAGTAACACCGGGGAGCTGTTTTTT
TRBV7-2	-	-	17	TRBJ2-3	CASSLAPRTQSTDTQYF	TGTGCCAGCAGCTTAGCGCCCAGAACACAAAGCACAGATACGCAGTATTTT
TRBV28	TRBD2	-	15	TRBJ2-3	CASSLQGSGADTQYF	TGTGCCAGCAGTTTACAAGGTAGCGGGGCAGATACGCAGTATTTT
TRBV19	TRBD1	-	16	TRBJ1-5	CASSRGQGKSNQPQHF	TGTGCCAGTAGTAGGGGACAGGGGAAAAGCAATCAGCCCCAGCATTTT
TRBV27	-	few	13	TRBJ1-1	CASSLLEGTEAFF	TGTGCCAGCAGTTTATTAGAGGGCACTGAAGCTTTCTTT